The clone carrying this T cell receptor beta chain was recorded a few times. Its antigen is not identified. Trimming pared 4 bases from V and 3 bases from J, leaving 13 bases between. The CDR3 has 15 amino acids. CDR1 is MNHNS, CDR2 SASEGT, per germline. The sample belongs to a study of cytomegalovirus exposure and HLA in healthy donors. Overall study findings and caveats: In a later analysis, productive TCRs from donors in an Asian-associated ancestry cluster reportedly carried fewer N-insertions than the cohort mean. When presence/absence was analysed, sequencing depth was taken to be roughly uniform across donors. The study had only CMV serostatus as immune exposure information.

It was with 60 Vbeta and 13 Jbeta primers that the PCR ran. Here immunoSEQ multiplex PCR was the method, and the copy in TCRdb shows in-frame clones only, minus some. The sample records more than 150,000 clones, 84% being singletons. The receptor comes from a boy between 2 and 15 years old in good health and CMV-seronegative. The rearrangement links TRBV6-1 to TRBJ2-1, with D perhaps matching TRBD1 (6 bases). The sample consisted of PBMCs. CDR3 protein: CASSGPDSFYNEQFF. DNA for the CDR3: TGTGCCAGCAGTGGACCGGACAGTTTCTACAATGAGCAGTTCTTC.